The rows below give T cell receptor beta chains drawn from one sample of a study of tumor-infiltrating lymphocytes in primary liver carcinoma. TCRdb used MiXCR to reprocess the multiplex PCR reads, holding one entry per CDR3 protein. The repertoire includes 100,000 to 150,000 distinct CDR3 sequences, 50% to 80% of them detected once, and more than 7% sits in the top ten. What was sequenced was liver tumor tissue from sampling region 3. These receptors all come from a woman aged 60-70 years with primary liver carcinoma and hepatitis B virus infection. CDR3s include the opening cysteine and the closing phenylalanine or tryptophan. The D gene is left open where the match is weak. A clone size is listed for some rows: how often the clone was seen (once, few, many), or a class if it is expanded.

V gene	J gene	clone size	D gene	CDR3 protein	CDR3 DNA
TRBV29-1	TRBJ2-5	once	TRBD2	CSIIQGLAAMKETQYF	TGCAGCATTATCCAGGGACTAGCAGCTATGAAAGAGACCCAGTACTTC
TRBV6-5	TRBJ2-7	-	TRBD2	CASRSRGRVWEQYF	TGTGCCAGCAGGTCTAGAGGGAGGGTTTGGGAGCAGTATTTC
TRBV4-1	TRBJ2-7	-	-	CTSSQGSGRTYEQYF	TGCACCAGCAGCCAAGGTTCGGGAAGAACCTACGAGCAGTACTTC
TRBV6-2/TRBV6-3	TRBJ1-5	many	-	CASSYTNQPQHF	TGTGCCAGCAGTTACACCAATCAGCCCCAGCATTTT
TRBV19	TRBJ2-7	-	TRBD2	CASSWTSETSYDQYF	TGTGCCAGTAGTTGGACTAGCGAAACCTCCTACGATCAGTACTTC
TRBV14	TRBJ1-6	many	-	CASSQDPSGGRNSPLHF	TGTGCCAGCAGCCAAGATCCTAGCGGGGGCCGAAATTCACCCCTCCACTTT
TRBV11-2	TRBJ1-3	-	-	CASSSGPDGGAYSGDTIYF	TGTGCCAGCAGCTCAGGCCCGGACGGGGGAGCGTACTCTGGAGACACCATATATTTT
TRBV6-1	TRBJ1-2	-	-	CASSPVPGQGLYGYSF	TGTGCCAGCAGCCCTGTCCCGGGACAAGGCCTCTATGGCTACAGCTTC
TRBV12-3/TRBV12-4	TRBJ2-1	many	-	CASSSRPYNEQFF	TGTGCCAGCAGTTCCCGACCCTACAATGAGCAGTTCTTC
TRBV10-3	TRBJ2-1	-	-	CAIKALDGQLF	TGTGCCATCAAGGCACTAGATGGGCAGCTCTTC
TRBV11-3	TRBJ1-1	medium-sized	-	CASSWGTTGNTEAFF	TGTGCCAGCAGCTGGGGGACAACCGGTAACACTGAAGCTTTCTTT
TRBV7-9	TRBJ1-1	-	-	CASSLVVAMNTEAFF	TGTGCCAGCAGCTTAGTTGTGGCTATGAACACTGAAGCTTTCTTT
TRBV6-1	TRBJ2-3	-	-	CASSDRGFRTDTQYF	TGTGCCAGCAGTGATAGGGGCTTTCGTACAGATACGCAGTATTTT
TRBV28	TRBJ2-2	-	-	CASSLIGQSTNTGELFF	TGTGCCAGCAGTTTAATAGGACAGTCAACGAACACCGGGGAGCTGTTTTTT
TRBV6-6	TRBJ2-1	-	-	CATCPPVGGEQFF	TGTGCCACATGTCCTCCGGTGGGGGGTGAGCAGTTCTTC
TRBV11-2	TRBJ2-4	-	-	CASRLARGAGIFQYF	TGCGCCAGCAGATTAGCGCGTGGGGCGGGAATATTTCAGTACTTC
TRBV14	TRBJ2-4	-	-	CTSSPGDTSKNIQYF	TGTACCAGCAGCCCCGGAGACACTTCCAAAAACATTCAGTACTTC
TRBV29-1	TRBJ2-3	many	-	CSVGHGTDTQYF	TGCAGCGTCGGACATGGCACAGATACGCAGTATTTT
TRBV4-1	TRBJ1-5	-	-	CASSATHRSLSQPQHF	TGCGCCAGCAGCGCGACTCACAGGTCCCTCAGTCAGCCCCAGCATTTT
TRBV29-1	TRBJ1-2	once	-	CSVTLDSLYGYTF	TGCAGCGTTACCTTGGACAGTCTTTATGGCTACACCTTC
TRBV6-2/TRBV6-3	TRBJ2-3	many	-	CASSFQLRRSSTDTQYF	TGTGCCAGCAGTTTTCAACTACGAAGATCCTCCACAGATACGCAGTATTTT
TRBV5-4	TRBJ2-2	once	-	CASGQRGFGTGELFF	TGTGCCAGCGGCCAAAGAGGGTTCGGCACCGGGGAGCTGTTTTTT
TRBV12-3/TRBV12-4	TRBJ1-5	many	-	CASSSGGNQPQHF	TGTGCCAGCAGCTCAGGCGGCAATCAGCCCCAGCATTTT
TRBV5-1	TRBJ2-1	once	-	CASGLGGANYNEQFF	TGCGCCAGCGGCTTAGGGGGAGCGAATTACAATGAGCAGTTCTTC
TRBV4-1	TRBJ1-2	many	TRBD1	CASSPGQALEGYTF	TGCGCCAGCAGCCCGGGACAGGCCCTGGAGGGCTACACCTTC
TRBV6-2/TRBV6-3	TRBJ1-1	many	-	CASSYGGSNTEAFF	TGTGCCAGCAGTTACGGGGGGTCGAACACTGAAGCTTTCTTT
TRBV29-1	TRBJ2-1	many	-	CSIQGRVNEQFF	TGCAGCATCCAGGGGAGGGTTAATGAGCAGTTCTTC
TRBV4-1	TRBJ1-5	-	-	CASSQVGGKSNQPQHF	TGCGCCAGCAGCCAAGTAGGGGGAAAGTCCAATCAGCCCCAGCATTTT
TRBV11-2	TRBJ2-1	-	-	CASSHLVGGDSYNEQFF	TGTGCCAGCAGCCATCTAGTCGGAGGCGACTCCTACAATGAGCAGTTCTTC